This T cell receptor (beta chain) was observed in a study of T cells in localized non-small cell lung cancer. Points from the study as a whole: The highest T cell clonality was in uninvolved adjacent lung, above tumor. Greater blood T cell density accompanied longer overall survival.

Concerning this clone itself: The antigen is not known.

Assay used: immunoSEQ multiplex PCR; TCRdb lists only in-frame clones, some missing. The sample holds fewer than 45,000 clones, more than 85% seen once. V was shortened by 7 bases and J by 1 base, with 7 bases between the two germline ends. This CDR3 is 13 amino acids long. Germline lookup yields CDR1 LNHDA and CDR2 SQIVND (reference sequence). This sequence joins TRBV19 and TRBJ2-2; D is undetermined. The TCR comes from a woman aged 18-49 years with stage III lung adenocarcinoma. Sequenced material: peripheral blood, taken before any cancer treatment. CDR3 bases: TGTGCCAGTAAAATGGGGAACACCGGGGAGCTGTTTTTT. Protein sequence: CASKMGNTGELFF.